Sequencing of this T cell receptor (beta chain) was carried out in a study of Graves' ophthalmopathy and Graves' hyperthyroidism. This clonotype has a count of ten or more. Amplification of the TCR beta CDR3 regions used RNA transcripts (as template). RT-PCR in the first round used HTBI primers; a second-round multiplex PCR followed. TCRdb used MiXCR to reprocess the multiplex PCR reads, holding one entry per CDR3 protein. The sample includes approximately 700,000 distinct CDR3 sequences, roughly 40% of them seen just once. This clonotype originated in an adult man with Graves' ophthalmopathy. Sequencing input: peripheral blood.

As DNA, the CDR3 is TGTGCCAGCAGTTCCCGCTATGGCTACACCTTC. Encoded protein: CASSSRYGYTF. J is TRBJ1-2 and V is TRBV28, with unresolved D. V lost 4 bases to trimming and J lost 4 bases, with 4 bases between them. Germline assignment: CDR1 MDHEN and CDR2 SYDVKM. The CDR3 length is 11 residues.